Listed here is a single TCR beta chain. Its antigen is not known. This sample was taken from a study of shared clonotypes between healthy human individuals. The wider study: The composition of the donors was a couple of women and three men aged 18 to 49.

V dropped 5 bases and J dropped 0 bases, with 8 bases sitting between them. The germline gives CDR1 MNHEY, CDR2 SVGAGI. There are 14 residues in the CDR3. Libraries were prepared by immunoSEQ multiplex PCR; TCRdb keeps only in-frame clonotypes and omits some of them. The sample yields a few hundred thousand clones, 50% to 75% seen once. Findings and caveats of the study: Shared across four donors were around 5% of the naive CD4 clonotypes. Compared with clonotypes that all four donors shared, non-shared clonotypes had lower generation probabilities. The authors sampled blood alone, and tissue repertoires likely differ.

V and J are TRBV6-5 and TRBJ2-1; no reliable D call. The sample comprised memory CD4+ T cells sorted from blood. Subset meaning: CD45RA-negative fraction. The TCR sequence derives from a man aged 30-40 years in good health. This chain's CDR3 is CASSVTSSYNEQFF. The CDR3, as DNA: TGTGCCAGCAGTGTTACCAGCTCCTACAATGAGCAGTTCTTC.